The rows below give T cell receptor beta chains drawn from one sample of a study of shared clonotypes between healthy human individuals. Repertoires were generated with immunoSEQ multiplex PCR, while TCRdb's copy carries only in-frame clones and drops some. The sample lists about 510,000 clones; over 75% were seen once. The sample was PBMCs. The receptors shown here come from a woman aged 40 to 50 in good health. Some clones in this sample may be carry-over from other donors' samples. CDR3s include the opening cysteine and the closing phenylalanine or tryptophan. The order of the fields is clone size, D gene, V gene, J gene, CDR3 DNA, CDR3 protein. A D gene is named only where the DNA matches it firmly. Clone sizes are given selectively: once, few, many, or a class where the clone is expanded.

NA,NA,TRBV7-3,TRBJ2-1,TGTGCCAGCAGAATCGGGATCGGTGATGAGCAGTTCTTC,CASRIGIGDEQFF
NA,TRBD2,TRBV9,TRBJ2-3,TGTGCCAGCAGCGTAGGGAGGGAGGGGAATACGCAGTATTTT,CASSVGREGNTQYF
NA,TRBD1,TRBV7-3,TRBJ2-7,TGTGCCAGCAGCTCCCGAAGTGGGACAGGGATGGACGAGCAGTACTTC,CASSSRSGTGMDEQYF
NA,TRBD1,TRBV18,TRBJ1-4,TGTGCCAGCTCAACCTCCGGGACAGGGGTTGCTGAAAAACTGTTTTTT,CASSTSGTGVAEKLFF
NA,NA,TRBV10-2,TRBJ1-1,TGCGCCAGCTCGGCTATGGTAATGAACACTGAAGCTTTCTTT,CASSAMVMNTEAFF
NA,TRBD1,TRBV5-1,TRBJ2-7,TGCGCCAGCAGCCGCGAACCCCGACAGGGGGATGGAGGCGAGCAGTACTTC,CASSREPRQGDGGEQYF
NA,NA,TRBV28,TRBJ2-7,TGTGCCAGCAGTTCACTGGCGGCTACATCCTACGAGCAGTACTTC,CASSSLAATSYEQYF
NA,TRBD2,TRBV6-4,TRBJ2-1,TGTGCCAGCAGTGACTCAGGGGCGGGAGACTACAATGAGCAGTTCTTC,CASSDSGAGDYNEQFF
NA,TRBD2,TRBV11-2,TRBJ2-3,TGTGCCAGCAGCTTCCCTAGCGGGAGGGCCACAGATACGCAGTATTTT,CASSFPSGRATDTQYF
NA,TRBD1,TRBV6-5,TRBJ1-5,TGTGCCAGCAGTTACCAGGGGGACCAGCCCCAGCATTTT,CASSYQGDQPQHF
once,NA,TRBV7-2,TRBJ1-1,TGTGCCAGCACCCTCCGCCGGGGGGAGAACACTGAAGCTTTCTTT,CASTLRRGENTEAFF
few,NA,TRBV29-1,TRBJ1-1,TGCAGCGTTGAGCTTTGGCGTTTGAACACTGAAGCTTTCTTT,CSVELWRLNTEAFF
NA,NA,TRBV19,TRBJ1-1,TGTGCCAGTAATTGGAGATTCGAAGCTTTCTTT,CASNWRFEAFF
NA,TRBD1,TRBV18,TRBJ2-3,TGTGCCAGCTCACCAAACTTCGGGACAGGGGAAGGAGATACGCAGTATTTT,CASSPNFGTGEGDTQYF
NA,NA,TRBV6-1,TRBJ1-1,TGTGCCAGCTTCAGGTCCATGAACACTGAAGCTTTCTTT,CASFRSMNTEAFF
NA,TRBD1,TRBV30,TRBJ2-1,TGTGCCTGGAGTGTAACGCAGGGGGTTTACAATGAGCAGTTCTTC,CAWSVTQGVYNEQFF
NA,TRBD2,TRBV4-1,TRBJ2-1,TGCGCCAGCAGCCCAATCCCCCTAGCGGGAGGGCGTACGTCCTACAATGAGCAGTTCTTC,CASSPIPLAGGRTSYNEQFF
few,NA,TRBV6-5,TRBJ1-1,TGTGCCAGCAGTTACGGACAGAACACTGAAGCTTTCTTT,CASSYGQNTEAFF
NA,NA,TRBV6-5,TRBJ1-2,TGTGCCAGCAGTTTATCGGGTTATGGCTACACCTTC,CASSLSGYGYTF
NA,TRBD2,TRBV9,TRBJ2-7,TGTGCCAGCAGCGTAGCGGGAGGGCTTGAGCAGTACTTC,CASSVAGGLEQYF
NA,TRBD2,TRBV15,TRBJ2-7,TGTGCCACCAGCAGAGGGGCGGGAGCCTACGAGCAGTACTTC,CATSRGAGAYEQYF
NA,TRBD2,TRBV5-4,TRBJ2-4,TGTGCCAGCAGCTTGGATGGCTCTCCAGCGGGAGCGCCCATTCAGTACTTC,CASSLDGSPAGAPIQYF
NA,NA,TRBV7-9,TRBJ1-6,TGTGCCAGCAGCTTGACAGCGAATAATTCACCCCTCCACTTT,CASSLTANNSPLHF
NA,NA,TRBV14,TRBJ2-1,TGTGCCAGCAGCCAAGGACCCTACGAGACTAGGGTTGATGAGCAGTTCTTC,CASSQGPYETRVDEQFF
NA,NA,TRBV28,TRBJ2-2,TGTGCCAGCAGTTACTTCAAAGTCAGGTCCAACACCGGGGAGCTGTTTTTT,CASSYFKVRSNTGELFF
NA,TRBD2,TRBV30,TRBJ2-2,TGTGCCTGGAATAGCGGGAGTAACACCGGGGAGCTGTTTTTT,CAWNSGSNTGELFF
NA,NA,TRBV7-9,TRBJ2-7,TGTGCCAGCACCCGCGAGGGACGGGAGCAGTACTTC,CASTREGREQYF
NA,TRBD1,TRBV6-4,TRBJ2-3,TGTGCCAGCAGTGCCGGGACAGGACAATCAGATACGCAGTATTTT,CASSAGTGQSDTQYF
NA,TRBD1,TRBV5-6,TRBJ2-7,TGTGCCAGCAGCTCGCCGGGACAGGGGGAATACGAGCAGTACTTC,CASSSPGQGEYEQYF
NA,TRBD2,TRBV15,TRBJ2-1,TGTGCCACCAGCAGAGATCGGGCTAGCGGGAGGGATGAGCAGTTCTTC,CATSRDRASGRDEQFF
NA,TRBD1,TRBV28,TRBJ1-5,TGTGCCAGCAGTTTAGTGGCAGGGGGTAATCAGCCCCAGCATTTT,CASSLVAGGNQPQHF
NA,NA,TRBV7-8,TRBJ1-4,TGTGCCAGCAGCCACACAGGGTTTTCGGAGATTGGCCTGTTTTTT,CASSHTGFSEIGLFF
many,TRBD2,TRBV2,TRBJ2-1,TGTGCCAGCACTCGGGACTACTACAATGAGCAGTTCTTC,CASTRDYYNEQFF
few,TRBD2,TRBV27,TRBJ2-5,TGTGCCAGCAGTGGCCGGACACGGGGACTAGCGGGAGAGTCGGAAGAGACCCAGTACTTC,CASSGRTRGLAGESEETQYF
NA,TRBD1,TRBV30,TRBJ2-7,TGTGCCTGGAGTTTGGACAGGGGGCGCGGAGGTTCCTACGAGCAGTACTTC,CAWSLDRGRGGSYEQYF
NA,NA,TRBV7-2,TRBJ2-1,TGTGCCAGCAGCTTAGCGGGAGGGGGGGGCCCCGAGCAGTTCTTC,CASSLAGGGGPEQFF
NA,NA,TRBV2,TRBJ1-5,TGTGCCAGCAGTGTAACGGGAGGCAATCAGCCCCAGCATTTT,CASSVTGGNQPQHF
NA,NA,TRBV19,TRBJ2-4,TGTGCCACCAGCATGGACAGTAGGAGGAACATTCAGTACTTC,CATSMDSRRNIQYF
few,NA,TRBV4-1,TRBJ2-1,TGCGCCAGCAGCCAAGTCGGGACACGGAACAATGAGCAGTTCTTC,CASSQVGTRNNEQFF
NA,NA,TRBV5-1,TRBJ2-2,TGCGCCAGCAGCTTGACTAGGGCGGACACCGGGGAGCTGTTTTTT,CASSLTRADTGELFF